The 20 T cell receptor beta chains in this list originate from one sample, sequenced in a study of radiotherapy plus CTLA-4 blockade in lung cancer. Profiling relied on immunoSEQ multiplex PCR, and the TCRdb table lists in-frame clones only, not all of them. Of just over 14,000 clones listed, around three quarters are singletons. The sample here was peripheral blood, taken from a patient treated with radiotherapy plus ipilimumab. These receptors originate from a human donor with non-small cell lung cancer whose response to radiotherapy plus ipilimumab could not be evaluated.

This clone was counted a few times. The V and J genes are TRBV6-1 and TRBJ1-2; TRBD1 matches 11 bases. Germline V gene sequence: CDR1 MNHNS, CDR2 SASEGT. The CDR3 contains 16 residues. V was clipped by 4 bases and J by 1 base; unmatched bases: 5. The CDR3 sequence: CASSVAGTGGNYGYTF. In nucleotides, the CDR3 is TGTGCCAGCAGTGTAGCCGGGACAGGGGGTAACTATGGCTACACCTTC.

The genes are TRBV4-1 and TRBJ1-6; 8 nucleotides line up with TRBD1. The trim removed 0 bases at V and 9 bases at J, leaving 10 bases unmatched. This CDR3 comprises 17 residues. Germline loops: CDR1 MGHRA, CDR2 YSYEKL. CDR3 sequence (DNA): TGCGCCAGCAGCCAAGATACTCCGGGACAGGTTGTTTCACCCCTCCACTTT. Translating it yields CASSQDTPGQVVSPLHF.

This sequence joins TRBV6-5 and TRBJ1-1, with a weak D call TRBD1 (5 bases). V lost 7 bases and J lost 12, with 15 bases in between. The CDR3 contains 11 residues. Germline assignment: CDR1 MNHEY and CDR2 SVGAGI. CDR3 DNA: TGTGCCAGCAAGCGGGACCTAGTGTCTTTCTTT. It translates to CASKRDLVSFF.

The chain employs TRBV2 and TRBJ2-1, with 7 bases aligning to TRBD1. Losses at the gene ends were 5 bases for V and 10 bases for J; bases not matched to a gene: 8. Germline-derived CDR1 and CDR2 are SNHLY and FYNNEI. This CDR3 has 13 residues. CDR3 coding DNA: TGTGCCAGCAGTTCCTCTCCGACAGGGGAGCAGTTCTTC. It specifies CASSSSPTGEQFF.

The chain recombines TRBV6-4 with TRBJ1-1; 8 nucleotides agree with TRBD1. This CDR3 has 14 amino acids. Per germline, CDR1 MRHNA and CDR2 SNTAGT. Losses at the gene ends were 3 bases for V and 12 bases for J; bases not matched to a gene: 12. CDR3 sequence (DNA): TGTGCCAGCAGTGAGGCCTCGGACCAGGGGGCGTCTTTCTTT. Encoded protein: CASSEASDQGASFF.

This clone was detected a few times. The genes are TRBV28 and TRBJ2-1; D might be TRBD2 (5 bases). The length of the CDR3 is 14 residues. CDR1 and CDR2 from the germline V gene are MDHEN and SYDVKM. Deletions cut 3 bases from V and 3 bases from J, with 9 bases between. The CDR3 protein is CASSLGRDYNEQFF. The CDR3 DNA follows: TGTGCCAGCAGTTTGGGGAGAGACTACAATGAGCAGTTCTTC.

The rearrangement links TRBV7-2 to TRBJ2-3, with TRBD1 identical over 9 bases. The CDR3 loop spans 16 amino acids. Germline V gives CDR1 SGHTA, CDR2 FQGNSA. V gave up 5 bases and J gave up 2 bases; unmatched junction bases: 8. The CDR3 sequence is CASSHLDRGFTDTQYF. Written as DNA, the CDR3 is TGTGCCAGCAGCCATTTGGACAGGGGTTTCACAGATACGCAGTATTTT.

This clone is termed medium-sized. The CDR3 reads CASSPRGNTGELFF. CDR3 bases: TGTGCCAGCTCACCAAGGGGGAACACCGGGGAGCTGTTTTTT. The chain combines TRBV18 with TRBJ2-2, with D tentatively TRBD1 (5 bases). V was clipped by 2 bases and J by 1 base, with 5 bases between them. Germline CDR1 and CDR2: KGHSH and LQKENI. This CDR3 spans 14 amino acids.

V gene TRBV6-1 combines with J gene TRBJ2-7, with D perhaps TRBD2 (5 bases). The V gene's germline CDR1 is MNHNS and CDR2 SASEGT. This CDR3 region has 19 residues. V was trimmed by 1 base and J by 3 bases, leaving 25 bases between them. The CDR3 DNA sequence: TGTGCCAGCAGTGAAGTTGCTCCGGGTCGAGTGGGGAGATACTACGAGCAGTACTTC. Amino acid sequence: CASSEVAPGRVGRYYEQYF.

V gene TRBV5-1 combines with J gene TRBJ1-1; D gene unclear. The CDR3 consists of 14 residues. V was pared by 0 bases and J by 5 bases, with 11 bases between. Germline V gene sequence: CDR1 SGHRS, CDR2 YFSETQ. The CDR3 region is CASSLGARETEAFF. CDR3 nucleotide sequence: TGCGCCAGCAGCTTGGGGGCCCGAGAGACTGAAGCTTTCTTT. The entire variable domain, with the rest obtained from reference TRBV5-1 and TRBJ1-1, is as follows: KAGVTQTPRYLIKTRGQQVTLSCSPISGHRSVSWYQQTPGQGLQFLFEYFSETQRNKGNFPGRFSGRQFSNSRSEMNVSTLELGDSALYLCASSLGARETEAFFGQGTRLTVV.

The chain couples TRBV5-1 to TRBJ2-7; D call uncertain. V lost 0 bases and J 3 bases, leaving 7 bases between the germline ends. The CDR3 consists of 13 residues. Germline loops: CDR1 SGHRS, CDR2 YFSETQ. CDR3 in DNA: TGCGCCAGCAGCTTGGACCGGGTCTACGAGCAGTACTTC. This codes for CASSLDRVYEQYF.

J is TRBJ2-5 and V is TRBV6-5, with 9 bases identical to TRBD2. Trimming removed 6 bases from V and 6 bases from J; junction bases left unmatched: 11. Germline V lookup: CDR1 MNHEY, CDR2 SVGAGI. The CDR3 has 15 amino acids. The CDR3: CASSLSGGGAKTQYF. The CDR3 coding sequence is TGTGCCAGCAGCTTATCGGGCGGGGGGGCGAAGACCCAGTACTTC.

This sequence joins TRBV18 and TRBJ2-2; 8 nucleotides agree with TRBD1. Germline trimming cut 4 bases from V and 5 bases from J; bases unmatched to any gene: 12. CDR1 and CDR2 (germline): KGHSH, LQKENI. This CDR3 contains 17 residues. In DNA form, the CDR3 reads TGTGCCAGCTCACTAAATCCGGGACAGGCCCAAACCGGGGAGCTGTTTTTT. This gives the protein CASSLNPGQAQTGELFF.

The chain has TRBV28 and TRBJ1-2, with D maybe TRBD1 (5 bases). CDR1 is MDHEN, CDR2 SYDVKM, per germline. This CDR3 is built from 16 residues. V was cut by 5 bases and J by 8 bases, with 24 bases left in between. This chain's CDR3 is CASSAQSRARTEGYTF. Here the CDR3 DNA reads TGTGCCAGCAGTGCGCAAAGCAGGGCGAGGACGGAAGGCTACACCTTC.

The chain joins TRBV11-2 to TRBJ1-1; D ambiguous. Trimming pared 1 base from V and 1 base from J, leaving 7 bases between. The CDR3 spans 14 residues. Per germline, CDR1 SGHAT and CDR2 FQNNGV. The chain's CDR3 is CASSLGAGNTEAFF. The CDR3 DNA follows: TGTGCCAGCAGCTTAGGGGCAGGGAACACTGAAGCTTTCTTT.

The chain combines TRBV19 with TRBJ1-5; D might be TRBD1 (5 bases). This CDR3 is built from 15 residues. Germline values: CDR1 LNHDA, CDR2 SQIVND (reference sequence). Trimming stripped 1 base from V and 7 bases from J, with 14 bases between. CDR3: CASSIAGGAGQPQHF. As DNA, the CDR3 is TGTGCCAGTAGTATAGCAGGAGGGGCAGGCCAGCCCCAGCATTTT.

The genes are TRBV5-1 and TRBJ1-5; perhaps TRBD1 as D (6 bases). The germline V gene encodes CDR1 SGHRS and CDR2 YFSETQ. V was clipped by 0 bases and J by 3 bases, with 10 bases between them. The CDR3 is 15 amino acids. This chain's CDR3 is CASSLDGQPNQPQHF. CDR3 DNA: TGCGCCAGCAGCTTGGACGGACAGCCCAATCAGCCCCAGCATTTT.

This clone was found a few times. The V gene is TRBV5-1, the J gene TRBJ2-1; 10 bases are shared with TRBD2. The length of the CDR3 is 16 residues. Trimming cost V 5 bases and J 3 bases; bases outside gene matches: 8. In germline, CDR1 is SGHRS, CDR2 YFSETQ. CDR3 DNA sequence: TGCGCCAGCAGGGATAGCGGGGGGCCACGCTACAATGAGCAGTTCTTC. Translating it yields CASRDSGGPRYNEQFF.

This chain joins TRBV6-1 and TRBJ2-7; 7 bases align to TRBD1. This CDR3 is 15 amino acids long. The V segment lost 0 bases and the J segment 1 base; nucleotides outside the gene matches: 3. Germline V gives CDR1 MNHNS, CDR2 SASEGT. This chain's CDR3 is CASSEAPGQSYEQYV. The CDR3 DNA follows: TGTGCCAGCAGTGAAGCCCCGGGACAGTCCTACGAGCAGTACGTC.

This clone was counted only a few times. The gene calls are TRBV7-9 and TRBJ1-4; D perhaps matches TRBD1 (6 bases). The CDR3 loop spans 16 amino acids. Germline loops: CDR1 SEHNR, CDR2 FQNEAQ (reference sequence). V dropped 0 bases and J dropped 0 bases, with 8 bases sitting between them. The CDR3 nucleotides read TGTGCCAGCAGCTTAGCCACAGGGACAACTAATGAAAAACTGTTTTTT. It translates to CASSLATGTTNEKLFF.